The 31 T cell receptor beta chains presented below share a single source sample, sequenced in a study of metastatic and nonmetastatic thyroid tumors. TCRdb reprocessed the PCR reads using MiXCR. Here the sample spans under 35,000 clones, under 25% being singletons. The entire patient cohort was treatment-naive prior to thyroid surgery. The sequenced sample was blood. The receptors here all came from a female donor with papillary thyroid cancer or a benign thyroid nodule (not recorded which). Some clones in this sample may be carry-over from other donors' samples.

The chain joins TRBV20-1 to TRBJ2-3; no clear D. Germline CDR1 reads DFQATT; CDR2 reads SNEGSKA (reference sequence). Between the trimmed V and J ends, which lost 3 bases and 5 bases, there was a span of 9 bases. The CDR3 extends over 12 amino acids. CDR3 coding DNA: TGCAGTGCTAGTCCATCTATAGATACGCAGTATTTT. Residues: CSASPSIDTQYF.

The chain links TRBV6-1 to TRBJ2-1, with D possibly matching TRBD2 (6 bases). V dropped 5 bases and J dropped 2 bases, with 10 bases sitting between them. The CDR3 is 14 amino acids. Germline CDR1 and CDR2: MNHNS and SASEGT. The CDR3 loop is CASSPGVPYNEQFF. CDR3 DNA: TGTGCCAGCAGTCCGGGAGTCCCCTACAATGAGCAGTTCTTC.

This clone occurred many times. CDR3 amino acids: CSATRWGLAGEGETQYF. In DNA form, the CDR3 reads TGCAGTGCTACCCGGTGGGGACTAGCGGGAGAAGGAGAGACCCAGTACTTC. This chain links TRBV20-1 with TRBJ2-5; 14 bases agree with TRBD2. After removal of 4 bases from V and 4 bases from J, the junction contained 11 bases not matched to a gene. The CDR3 totals 17 residues. Germline CDR1 is DFQATT and CDR2 is SNEGSKA (reference sequence).

This clone was counted once. The chain recombines TRBV20-1 with TRBJ2-7, with TRBD1 matching over 9 bases. V trimming: 5 bases; J trimming: 6 bases; junction bases outside the gene matches: 11. The CDR3 runs to 14 residues. Germline CDR1 reads DFQATT; CDR2 reads SNEGSKA (reference sequence). CDR3 in amino acids: CSAGPGQGAREQYF. CDR3 sequence (DNA): TGCAGTGCTGGGCCGGGACAGGGAGCACGCGAGCAGTACTTC.

This clone has a single count. This chain links TRBV5-8 with TRBJ2-7; D is unresolved. The CDR3 runs 14 residues. The V gene's germline CDR1 is SGHTS and CDR2 YDEGEE. V gave up 1 base and J gave up 2 bases, with 10 bases separating them. The CDR3 here is CASSLSGATYEQYF. DNA of the CDR3: TGTGCCAGCAGCTTGTCCGGAGCCACCTACGAGCAGTACTTC.

Worth noting for this clone: The junction does not match germline at one end; this may be a read error. The chain is built from TRBV7-2 and TRBJ2-5; D unclear. The CDR3 runs 12 residues. Germline lookup yields CDR1 SGHTA and CDR2 FQGNSA. CDR3 sequence (DNA): TGTGCCAGCAGCTTAGTTGCTGGAGTTGTAGTGTTC. Protein: CASSLVAGVVVF.

Many counts were recorded for this clone. V gene TRBV5-4 combines with J gene TRBJ2-7; D gene uncertain. V was shortened by 3 bases and J by 6 bases, with 10 bases between the two germline ends. Per the germline V gene, CDR1 is SGHNT and CDR2 is YYREEE (reference sequence). The CDR3 consists of 12 residues. CDR3 residues: CASSWGLGEQYF. The CDR3 region has the DNA TGTGCCAGCAGCTGGGGTTTGGGCGAGCAGTACTTC.

The V and J genes are TRBV20-1 and TRBJ2-3; D not resolved. Per the germline V gene, CDR1 is DFQATT and CDR2 is SNEGSKA (reference sequence). The CDR3 consists of 11 residues. Trimming left V 5 bases short and J 4 bases short, with 7 bases between. Here the CDR3 DNA reads TGCAGTGCTTCCCGGTCAGATACGCAGTATTTT. This encodes CSASRSDTQYF.

This clone was found many times. V usage is TRBV11-2 and J usage is TRBJ2-2, with TRBD2 matching over 12 bases. V lost 5 bases, J lost 7 bases, and 8 bases stayed unmatched. CDR1 is SGHAT and CDR2 is FQNNGV in the germline V gene. This CDR3 has 16 residues. The CDR3 coding sequence is TGTGCCAGCAGCCCCCGACTAGCGGGAGTCGGCGGGGAGCTGTTTTTT. The encoded protein is CASSPRLAGVGGELFF.

The table lists this clone with many counts. The rearrangement uses TRBV18 and TRBJ1-5; D is possibly TRBD1 (6 bases). This CDR3 contains 17 residues. Germline V CDR1 and CDR2: KGHSH, LQKENI. V was cut by 4 bases and J by 7 bases, with 23 bases left in between. The DNA of the CDR3 is TGTGCCAGCTCACAAAATGCATTACGGGACATCGGCCAGCCCCAGCATTTT. Its translation is CASSQNALRDIGQPQHF.

The chain carries TRBV20-1 and TRBJ2-3; no firm D call. CDR3 length: 16 amino acids. Germline values: CDR1 DFQATT, CDR2 SNEGSKA (reference sequence). Trimming left V 3 bases short and J 1 base short, with 17 bases between. This chain's CDR3 is CSARPQQPPGTDTQYF. DNA for the CDR3: TGCAGTGCTAGGCCCCAACAGCCACCGGGCACAGATACGCAGTATTTT.

Many counts were recorded for this clone. The same CDR3 is also encoded by other DNA sequences in this sample. The chain joins TRBV7-9 to TRBJ1-2; D is ambiguous. Germline V gene data show CDR1 as SEHNR and CDR2 as FQNEAQ (reference sequence). CDR3 length: 12 amino acids. Trimming removed 10 bases from V and 5 bases from J, with 14 bases in between. The CDR3 loop is CANYGETYGYTF. The CDR3 DNA sequence: TGTGCCAATTACGGAGAGACGTATGGCTACACCTTC.

This clone was observed at least ten times. The genes are TRBV4-2 and TRBJ2-3; TRBD2 is a possible D gene (5 bases). Germline CDR1 LGHNA, CDR2 YNFKEQ. Trimming removed 0 bases at V and 3 bases at J, with 13 bases between. The CDR3 loop spans 16 amino acids. The DNA for the CDR3 is TGTGCCAGCAGCCAAGATCGGCCGGGAAGTACAGATACGCAGTATTTT. Protein sequence: CASSQDRPGSTDTQYF.

The table lists this clone with many counts. Since a much larger clone is just one base distant, this may be a read error. Because the CDR3 is missing its conserved closing phenylalanine or tryptophan, this is likely a read error. V and J are TRBV7-3 and TRBJ1-5; D call uncertain. V lost 1 base and J 7 bases, leaving 14 bases between the germline ends. The CDR3 spans 15 residues. Germline V lookup: CDR1 SGHTA, CDR2 FQGTGA. CDR3 sequence reads: CASSLKFRSGQPQHL. CDR3 bases: TGTGCCAGCAGCTTAAAGTTCAGGAGTGGACAGCCCCAGCATCTT.

The chain employs TRBV27 and TRBJ1-2; D is ambiguous. Germline CDR1 and CDR2: MNHEY and SMNVEV (reference sequence). The CDR3 extends over 15 amino acids. V was shortened by 5 bases and J by 6 bases, with 19 bases between the two germline ends. CDR3 in amino acids: CASSPSGKSAHGYTF. CDR3 coding DNA: TGTGCCAGCAGTCCCTCGGGAAAGAGTGCCCATGGCTACACCTTC.

This clone was seen ten or more times. The CDR3, as DNA: TGTGCCAGCAGCCCTAGGGTGGGGGGCGCGAGTGGCTACACCTTC. Translating it yields CASSPRVGGASGYTF. The chain carries TRBV9 and TRBJ1-2, with D perhaps matching TRBD1 (6 bases). This CDR3 contains 15 residues. Germline V gene sequence: CDR1 SGDLS, CDR2 YYNGEE. Trimming removed 4 bases at V and 7 bases at J, with 20 bases between.

The chain couples TRBV7-6 to TRBJ2-1, with 8 bases identical to TRBD2. The J segment lost 7 bases and the V segment lost 3 bases, leaving 17 bases of the junction unmatched. From germline, CDR1 is SGHVS and CDR2 FNYEAQ. This CDR3 spans 18 amino acids. CDR3 region: CASSFLNIPGSGGNEQFF. The CDR3 DNA reads TGTGCCAGCAGCTTTCTCAACATCCCAGGGTCGGGGGGGAATGAGCAGTTCTTC.

There are many counts of this clone. J is TRBJ2-5 and V is TRBV3-1, with TRBD1 matching over 7 bases. V gave up 4 bases and J gave up 3 bases; unmatched junction bases: 8. This CDR3 has 15 amino acids. CDR1 LGHDT and CDR2 YNNKEL come from the germline V gene (reference sequence). The CDR3 DNA is TGTGCCAGCAGCCGTTACGGGACAGAGAAAGAGACCCAGTACTTC. It codes for CASSRYGTEKETQYF.

At least ten counts were recorded for this clone. V is TRBV11-2 and J is TRBJ2-3, with 7 nucleotides matching TRBD2. Germline loops: CDR1 SGHAT, CDR2 FQNNGV. This CDR3 contains 15 residues. Trimming at V came to 3 bases and at J to 2 bases, leaving 5 bases not matched to a gene. CDR3 residues: CASSFGAGITDTQYF. The CDR3 nucleotides are TGTGCCAGCAGCTTCGGAGCGGGAATCACAGATACGCAGTATTTT.

With respect to this clone: The junction departs from the called germline gene at one end, perhaps through a read error. The chain combines TRBV12-3 or TRBV12-4 with TRBJ1-2, with TRBD1 identical over 8 bases. The CDR3 covers 14 residues. CDR3 sequence reads: CASSGDRIGDGFTF. Written as DNA, the CDR3 is TGTGCCAGCAGTGGGGACAGGATAGGGGATGGCTTCACCTTC.

This clone is deemed medium-sized. The chain joins TRBV27 to TRBJ1-2; no clear D. The germline V gene has CDR1 MNHEY and CDR2 SMNVEV (reference sequence). The V gene lost 5 bases and the J gene lost 8 bases, with 18 bases spanning the gap. The CDR3 extends over 14 amino acids. CDR3 loop: CASSASGPPDGYTF. CDR3 DNA sequence: TGTGCCAGCAGTGCATCAGGTCCTCCAGACGGCTACACCTTC.

This clone was picked up many times. The chain carries TRBV7-2 and TRBJ2-5; no reliable D call. This CDR3 has 13 amino acids. Germline lookup yields CDR1 SGHTA and CDR2 FQGNSA. V was clipped by 2 bases and J by 2 bases, with 6 bases between them. Here the CDR3 reads CASSLQQQETQYF. The CDR3 DNA is TGTGCCAGCAGCTTACAGCAACAAGAGACCCAGTACTTC.

This clone was found a few times. CDR3: CASSLFGQGYEQYF. The CDR3 DNA follows: TGTGCCAGCAGTTTATTTGGTCAGGGGTACGAGCAGTACTTC. The rearrangement uses TRBV27 and TRBJ2-7, with D perhaps matching TRBD1 (6 bases). Germline CDR1 reads MNHEY; CDR2 reads SMNVEV (reference sequence). This CDR3 contains 14 residues. V was cut by 1 base and J by 4 bases, with 11 bases left in between.

In its sample, this clone is medium-sized. V gene TRBV30 combines with J gene TRBJ2-7, with TRBD1 identical over 9 bases. The V and J ends lost 3 bases and 2 bases, in that order; junction bases with no gene match: 5. Germline CDR1 GTSNPN, CDR2 SVGIG (reference sequence). CDR3 length: 14 residues. Written as DNA, the CDR3 is TGTGCCTGGAGGGAGGGACAGGGACCCTACGAGCAGTACTTC. Its translation is CAWREGQGPYEQYF.

This clone was counted ten times or more. This chain connects TRBV15 to TRBJ1-2; TRBD1 matches at 7 bases. Germline values: CDR1 LNHNV, CDR2 YYDKDF (reference sequence). Germline trimming cut 4 bases from V and 8 bases from J; bases unmatched to any gene: 4. The CDR3 runs 12 residues. DNA for the CDR3: TGTGCCACCAGCACTCAGGGGGGGGGCTACACCTTC. Translating it yields CATSTQGGGYTF.

The chain couples TRBV6-2 or TRBV6-3 to TRBJ2-2; the D is unclear. CDR1 is MNHEY, CDR2 SVGEGT, per germline. With 2 bases removed from V and 5 bases from J, the gap between germline ends came to 9 bases. This CDR3 contains 14 residues. The CDR3 here is CASSYGFLTGELFF. DNA for the CDR3: TGTGCCAGCAGTTACGGGTTCTTAACCGGGGAGCTGTTTTTT.

This clone has a count of ten or more. The chain links TRBV20-1 to TRBJ1-2, with 10 bases fitting TRBD1. Germline CDR1 DFQATT, CDR2 SNEGSKA (reference sequence). This CDR3 comprises 13 residues. With 6 bases clipped from V and 2 bases from J, the junction kept 3 bases outside the gene matches. CDR3 sequence: CSARTGGNYGYTF. In DNA form, the CDR3 reads TGCAGTGCAAGGACAGGGGGAAACTATGGCTACACCTTC.

This clone was seen more than once but under ten times. V is TRBV28 and J is TRBJ1-6; TRBD1 is a possible D gene (5 bases). Germline CDR1 MDHEN, CDR2 SYDVKM. This CDR3 has 13 amino acids. Trimming removed 6 bases at V and 6 bases at J, with 9 bases between. The CDR3, as DNA: TGTGCCAGCAGCTACGACAGTAATTCACCCCTCCACTTT. Its translation is CASSYDSNSPLHF. Together with reference TRBV28 and TRBJ1-6, the CDR3 gives the full variable domain: DVKVTQSSRYLVKRTGEKVFLECVQDMDHENMFWYRQDPGLGLRLIYFSYDVKMKEKGDIPEGYSVSREKKERFSLILESASTNQTSMYLCASSYDSNSPLHFGNGTRLTVT.

This clone occurred many times. The CDR3 DNA reads TGTGCCACCAGTGCCCACGGGGCCGGGATAAACACTGAAGCTTTCTTT. Its translation: CATSAHGAGINTEAFF. The genes are TRBV24-1 and TRBJ1-1; possible D gene TRBD1, 5 bases. The CDR3 contains 16 residues. The germline CDR1 and CDR2 sequences are KGHDR and SFDVKD. V lost 5 bases, J lost 2 bases, and 17 bases lay in between.

The V gene is TRBV28, the J gene TRBJ1-5; D is undetermined. The germline V gene has CDR1 MDHEN and CDR2 SYDVKM. This CDR3 spans 15 amino acids. Trimming took 7 bases from V and 4 from J, leaving 17 bases between them. This CDR3 reads CASTLGRYSNQPQHF. The DNA for the CDR3 is TGTGCCAGCACCCTCGGCAGATATAGTAATCAGCCCCAGCATTTT.

V usage is TRBV3-1 and J usage is TRBJ2-5, with TRBD2 matching 12 bases. The germline CDR1 and CDR2 sequences are LGHDT and YNNKEL (reference sequence). This CDR3 spans 17 amino acids. V shed 2 bases, J shed 5 bases, and the junction held 9 bases outside the gene matches. The CDR3 DNA reads as TGTGCCAGCAGCCAATTGAGACTAGCGGGAGAGGTGGAGACCCAGTACTTC. Translating gives CASSQLRLAGEVETQYF.